Each of the 4 T cell receptor beta chains below was sequenced from the same sample in a study of shared clonotypes between healthy human individuals. Data came from immunoSEQ multiplex PCR; TCRdb stores just in-frame clones and leaves some out. The sample lists about 1 million clones, roughly 70% occurring once. Sequencing used memory CD4+ T cells sorted from blood. The subset is: CD45RA-negative fraction. All receptors come from a man between 18 and 29 years old in good health.

This clone was picked up a small number of times. CDR3 residues: CASSLSGQLGGYTF. CDR3 DNA: TGTGCCAGCAGTTTATCAGGACAGTTAGGGGGCTACACCTTC. V and J are TRBV28 and TRBJ1-2, with TRBD1 as a possible D gene (6 bases). Trimming removed 1 base at V and 8 bases at J, with 14 bases between. This CDR3 is built from 14 residues. CDR1 and CDR2 from the germline V gene are MDHEN and SYDVKM.

This clone was recorded a few times. The V call is TRBV7-9, the J call TRBJ1-2; TRBD1 agrees at 8 bases. The CDR3 runs to 15 residues. Per the germline V gene, CDR1 is SEHNR and CDR2 is FQNEAQ (reference sequence). With V trimmed by 1 base and J by 3 bases, 4 bases remained unmatched. The CDR3 DNA reads TGTGCCAGCAGCTTAGGGGACAGGCGAGACTATGGCTACACCTTC. It codes for CASSLGDRRDYGYTF.

The gene calls are TRBV2 and TRBJ1-6; possibly TRBD1 for D (5 bases). The CDR3 covers 14 residues. Trimming took 8 bases from V and 8 from J, leaving 16 bases between them. CDR1 and CDR2 (germline): SNHLY, FYNNEI. As DNA, the CDR3 is TGTGCCAGCGCCTTGGGGACTACGGATTCACCCCTCCACTTT. Translated, it gives CASALGTTDSPLHF.

This clone has just one count. The gene calls are TRBV5-4 and TRBJ1-2; D might be TRBD1 (6 bases). The germline CDR1 and CDR2 sequences are SGHNT and YYREEE (reference sequence). V lost 4 bases and J lost 5, with 15 bases in between. The CDR3 consists of 14 residues. The CDR3 is CASSGRGRAYGYTF. In DNA form, the CDR3 reads TGTGCCAGCAGCGGCAGGGGACGGGCGTATGGCTACACCTTC. The variable domain in full, completed from reference TRBV5-4 and TRBJ1-2, reads ETGVTQSPTHLIKTRGQQVTLRCSSQSGHNTVSWYQQALGQGPQFIFQYYREEENGRGNFPPRFSGLQFPNYSSELNVNALELDDSALYLCASSGRGRAYGYTFGSGTRLTVV.